This T cell receptor (beta chain) emerged from a study of Ad26.COV2.S vaccination and SARS-CoV-2 variants. For the study at large: Doses of Ad26.COV2.S were injected into muscle once or twice, 56 days apart. General study findings and limits: Substantial breadth in spike-specific CD8+ and CD4+ T cell responses was reportedly seen after vaccination. Possibly, TCR breadth and depth analyses underestimated total T cell responses. Spike-specific TCR breadth was greater in vaccine than placebo recipients.

This table comes from immunoSEQ multiplex PCR, and its TCRdb copy is limited to in-frame clones, with some not included. The sample has 250,000 to 300,000 clones, around 87% seen once. Treatment: roughly 20 received Ad26.COV2.S at low or high dose, single or two shots; about five received placebo; per-sample allocation not given. Specimen acquisition occurred on day 63 following the initial vaccine or placebo injection. On this clone itself: Its antigen is not identified.

The sequencing here drew on peripheral blood, taken in a trial of Ad26.COV2.S vaccine versus placebo. This sequence was found in a person aged 18-60 years who received the Ad26.COV2.S COVID-19 vaccine or a placebo.

The DNA for the CDR3 is TGTGCCAGCGGACTAGCGGTGGTCAATGAGCAGTTCTTC. Residues: CASGLAVVNEQFF. The rearrangement uses TRBV5-4 and TRBJ2-1; 10 bases map to TRBD2. The CDR3 length is 13 residues. Unmatched junction bases numbered 4, after V lost 7 bases and J lost 6 bases. CDR1 and CDR2 from the germline V gene are SGHNT and YYREEE (reference sequence). The complete variable domain, with remaining parts taken from reference TRBV5-4 and TRBJ2-1, reads ETGVTQSPTHLIKTRGQQVTLRCSSQSGHNTVSWYQQALGQGPQFIFQYYREEENGRGNFPPRFSGLQFPNYSSELNVNALELDDSALYLCASGLAVVNEQFFGPGTRLTVL.